Listed below are T cell receptor beta chains from one sample, sequenced in a study of blood T cell repertoires in COVID-19. Generated by immunoSEQ multiplex PCR, the TCRdb table keeps only in-frame clones and is missing some. Found here are fewer than 45,000 clones, 80% of them singletons; the top ten hold around 17%. The sample taken for sequencing was peripheral blood. The source of these receptors is an older man with acute or convalescent COVID-19. CDR3s include the opening cysteine and the closing phenylalanine or tryptophan. The D gene is left open where the match is weak. Size values are once, few and many counts, or a class for expanded clones, and some rows have none.

size,J,D,V,DNA,CDR3
NA,TRBJ2-5,TRBD1,TRBV13,TGTGCCAGCAGTCGGACAGGGGGAGTCCAAGAGACCCAGTACTTC,CASSRTGGVQETQYF
NA,TRBJ1-1,NA,TRBV12-3/TRBV12-4,TGTGCCAGCAGTTTTGGGGGGGGACTTGAAGCTTTCTTT,CASSFGGGLEAFF
NA,TRBJ1-2,TRBD1,TRBV20-1,TGCAGTGCTTGGGACAGGGGAGGCTACACCTTC,CSAWDRGGYTF
NA,TRBJ2-2,TRBD1,TRBV19,TGTGCCAGTAGTGTTACGCGGACAGGAGGGGAGCTGTTTTTT,CASSVTRTGGELFF
NA,TRBJ2-7,TRBD1,TRBV19,TGTGCCAGTAGGACTACCGGGACAGGGGGCTCCTACGAGCAGTACTTC,CASRTTGTGGSYEQYF
NA,TRBJ1-1,NA,TRBV3-1/TRBV3-2,TGTGCCAGCAGCCAAGGTCAAGAAGCTTTCTTT,CASSQGQEAFF
NA,TRBJ2-7,NA,TRBV18,TGTGCCAGCTCATCGAATCGGGACATCTCCTACGAGCAGTACTTC,CASSSNRDISYEQYF
NA,TRBJ2-6,NA,TRBV4-3,TGCGCCAGCAGCCAAGGAGGCCTGAACTCTGGGGCCAACGTCCTGACTTTC,CASSQGGLNSGANVLTF
NA,TRBJ1-1,NA,TRBV7-6,TGTGCCTCTCGCAGATACTCGGGGACTGAAGCTTTCTTT,CASRRYSGTEAFF
once,TRBJ1-1,TRBD1,TRBV27,TGTGCCAGCAGTCTCACCGGGACAGGGGGCACTGAAGCTTTCTTT,CASSLTGTGGTEAFF
NA,TRBJ2-4,TRBD1,TRBV18,TGTGCCAGCTCACCACAGCCGGGACAGGGTCTCGTGGCCCTAGAGTCGCAGTACTTC,CASSPQPGQGLVALESQYF
NA,TRBJ2-1,NA,TRBV29-1,TGCAGCGTATTGTCCGGGCTGGCGGGCAATGAGCAGTTCTTC,CSVLSGLAGNEQFF
once,TRBJ1-6,NA,TRBV5-1,TGCGCCAGCAGCTTGGTTGTACAGGGAAATTCACCCCTCCACTTT,CASSLVVQGNSPLHF
NA,TRBJ2-7,NA,TRBV6-5,TGTGCCAGCAGTTTCCCCGGTACCTACGAGCAGTACTTC,CASSFPGTYEQYF
few,TRBJ1-2,TRBD1,TRBV28,TGTGCCAGCAGGATAACAGGGGCCTATGGCTACACCTTC,CASRITGAYGYTF
once,TRBJ1-2,TRBD1,TRBV18,TGTGCCAGCTCACCGGGACAGGGAGAGGAAGGCTACACCTTC,CASSPGQGEEGYTF
NA,TRBJ1-5,NA,TRBV18,TGTGCCAGCTCACCGGTCTCATCGGGGATCCAGCCCCAGCATTTT,CASSPVSSGIQPQHF
NA,TRBJ1-2,TRBD1,TRBV10-3,TGTGCCATCAGTAGGACAGGTGCCGGCTACACCTTC,CAISRTGAGYTF
NA,TRBJ1-2,NA,TRBV3-1/TRBV3-2,TGTGCCAGCAGCCAAGCAAATAGTGCTAACTATGGCTACACCTTC,CASSQANSANYGYTF
NA,TRBJ1-6,NA,TRBV10-3,TGTGCCATCAGTGTCTCCGGGACAAATTCACCCCTCCACTTT,CAISVSGTNSPLHF
NA,TRBJ2-3,NA,TRBV6-4,TGTGCCAGCAGTGCAGGCGTCCCAGATACGCAGTATTTT,CASSAGVPDTQYF
NA,TRBJ1-2,TRBD1,TRBV3-1/TRBV3-2,TGTGCCACTCAACAGGGGGCTAGAGGCTACACCTTC,CATQQGARGYTF